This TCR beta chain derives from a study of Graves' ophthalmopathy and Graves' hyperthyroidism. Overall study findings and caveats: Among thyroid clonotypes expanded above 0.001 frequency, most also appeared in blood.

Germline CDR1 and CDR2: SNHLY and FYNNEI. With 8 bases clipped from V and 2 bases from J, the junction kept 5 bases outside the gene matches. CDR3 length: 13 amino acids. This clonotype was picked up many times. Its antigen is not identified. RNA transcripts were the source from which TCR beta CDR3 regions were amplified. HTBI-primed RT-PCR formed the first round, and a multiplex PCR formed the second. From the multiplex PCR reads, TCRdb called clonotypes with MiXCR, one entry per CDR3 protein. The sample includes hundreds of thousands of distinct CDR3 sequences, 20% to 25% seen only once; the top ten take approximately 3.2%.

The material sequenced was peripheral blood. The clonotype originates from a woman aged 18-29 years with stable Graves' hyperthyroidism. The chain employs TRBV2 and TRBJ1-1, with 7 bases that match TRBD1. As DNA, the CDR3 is TGTGCCAGCCAGGGGGAGCGAAACACTGAAGCTTTCTTT. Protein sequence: CASQGERNTEAFF.